This TCR beta chain is drawn from a study of blood T cell repertoires in COVID-19. Using immunoSEQ multiplex PCR, the repertoire was profiled, and TCRdb retains in-frame clones only, with some absent. This table has around 58,000 clones, 88% appearing once. The clonotype was recovered from a woman aged 40 to 55 who had recovered from COVID-19. Material: PBMCs or T cells enriched from blood (not recorded which).

The CDR3 DNA follows: TGTGCCAGCAGAAAAGCCCAGGATGGTCCGCTCCACTTT. Translating it yields CASRKAQDGPLHF. The rearrangement joins TRBV2 to TRBJ1-6; D call uncertain. The V end lost 6 bases, the J end lost 16 bases, and 19 bases lay between the germline ends. The germline V gene has CDR1 SNHLY and CDR2 FYNNEI. The CDR3 length is 13 residues.